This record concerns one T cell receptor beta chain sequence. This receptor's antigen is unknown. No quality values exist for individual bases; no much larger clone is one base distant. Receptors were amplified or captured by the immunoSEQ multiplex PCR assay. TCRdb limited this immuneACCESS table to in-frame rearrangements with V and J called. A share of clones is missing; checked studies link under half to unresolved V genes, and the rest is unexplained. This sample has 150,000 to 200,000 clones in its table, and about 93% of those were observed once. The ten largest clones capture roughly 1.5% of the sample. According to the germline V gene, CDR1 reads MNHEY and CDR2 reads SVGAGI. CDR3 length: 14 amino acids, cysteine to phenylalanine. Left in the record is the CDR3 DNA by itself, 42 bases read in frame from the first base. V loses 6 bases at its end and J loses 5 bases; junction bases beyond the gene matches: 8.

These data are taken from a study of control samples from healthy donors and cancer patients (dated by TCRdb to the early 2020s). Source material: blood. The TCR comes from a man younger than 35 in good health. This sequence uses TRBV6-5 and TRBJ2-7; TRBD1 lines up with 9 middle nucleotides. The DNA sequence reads TGTGCCAGCAGGCCCCGGGACAGGGTTAACGAGCAGTACTTC. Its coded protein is CASRPRDRVNEQYF.